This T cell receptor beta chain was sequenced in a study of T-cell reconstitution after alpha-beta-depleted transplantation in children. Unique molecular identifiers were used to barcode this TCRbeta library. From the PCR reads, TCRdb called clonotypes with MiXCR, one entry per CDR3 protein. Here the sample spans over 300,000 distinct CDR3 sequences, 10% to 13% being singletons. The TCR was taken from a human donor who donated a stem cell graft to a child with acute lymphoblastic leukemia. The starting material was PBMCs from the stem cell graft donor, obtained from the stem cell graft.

In DNA, the CDR3 is TGTGCCAGCGGGACCCGGGCCTACGAGCAGTACTTC. Translated: CASGTRAYEQYF. This chain joins TRBV7-4 and TRBJ2-7; D is possibly TRBD1 or TRBD2 (5 bases each). Germline loops: CDR1 SGHVT, CDR2 SQSDAQ. V lost 8 bases and J lost 2, with 10 bases in between. This CDR3 comprises 12 residues.